This TCR beta chain was profiled in a study of T-cell reconstitution after alpha-beta-depleted transplantation in children. Using unique molecular identifiers, the investigators prepared the TCRbeta library. TCRdb analysed the PCR reads with MiXCR anew, one entry per CDR3 protein. The data show some 840,000 distinct CDR3 sequences, roughly 15% seen once. As for this clonotype: Its antigen remains unknown.

CDR3 length equals 16 residues. The germline V gene encodes CDR1 SGHRS and CDR2 YFSETQ. The junction had 13 bases not matched to a gene; V was cut back by 5 bases and J by 5 bases. Findings and limits, study-wide: It was reported that alpha-beta T cells came from several hundred expanded graft clones (about two months after transplant). Once a year had passed after transplant, T-cell counts and diversity came mostly from newly produced T cells.

This clonotype was obtained from a male patient younger than 18 who had a stem cell transplant for acute lymphoblastic leukemia, so the T cells may come from the graft donor. The chain combines TRBV5-1 with TRBJ2-5, with 9 nucleotides matching TRBD1. The sample in question was PBMCs, mostly from graft donor cells, obtained 360 days after TCRalphabeta/CD19-depleted stem cell transplant. CDR3 in DNA: TGCGCCAGCAGTCCGGCCCCTCTTGGGACAGGGGAGACCCAGTACTTC. Residues: CASSPAPLGTGETQYF.